The T cell receptor beta chain under discussion was sequenced for a study of radiotherapy plus CTLA-4 blockade in lung cancer. Turning to the study itself: Objective responses were seen in around 17% of patients, disease control in approximately 30%.

TCRdb's copy holds only in-frame clones and misses some; the assay was immunoSEQ multiplex PCR. The sample shows more than 80,000 clones, over 65% of them seen only once. The CDR3 covers 14 residues. The junction had 4 bases not matched to a gene; V was cut back by 3 bases and J by 5 bases. Germline CDR1 and CDR2: SGHTS and YDEGEE. Material: peripheral blood, obtained from a patient treated with radiotherapy plus ipilimumab. This TCR came from a human donor with non-small cell lung cancer that progressed on radiotherapy plus ipilimumab. Some clones in this sample may be carry-over from other donors' samples. The chain uses TRBV5-8 and TRBJ1-2; 10 positions agree with TRBD1. Here the CDR3 reads CASSSTGGAYGYTF. DNA of the CDR3: TGTGCCAGCAGCTCGACAGGGGGCGCGTATGGCTACACCTTC.